Presented here are 26 T cell receptor beta chains from one specimen sequenced in a study of response to subunit inactivated influenza vaccine. TCRdb used MiXCR to reprocess the RT-PCR reads, holding one entry per CDR3 protein. In the table there are about 570,000 distinct CDR3 sequences, about 10% of which are singletons. The data also belong to a second study, concerning T cells expressing NK-cell markers. That investigation notes: UMIs accompanied the 5'RACE template switching by which TCR beta cDNA was made.

Sequenced material: PBMCs from blood, taken on the day of vaccination. These receptors all stem from a man between 45 and 60 years old who received an inactivated influenza vaccine.

The V gene is TRBV7-9, the J gene TRBJ2-5; D is undetermined. Germline values: CDR1 SEHNR, CDR2 FQNEAQ (reference sequence). This CDR3 spans 13 amino acids. Trimming left V 1 base short and J 1 base short, with 4 bases between. CDR3 residues: CASSLDGQETQYF. DNA of the CDR3: TGTGCCAGCAGCTTAGACGGCCAAGAGACCCAGTACTTC.

The gene calls are TRBV20-1 and TRBJ2-7, with D perhaps TRBD1 (6 bases). CDR3 size: 15 residues. The ends were cut back, 6 bases at V and 0 bases at J, with 18 bases in the middle. Germline loops: CDR1 DFQATT, CDR2 SNEGSKA (reference sequence). The CDR3 region has the DNA TGCAGTGCACACTCGGTCGGGGACACCTCCTACGAGCAGTACTTC. Residues: CSAHSVGDTSYEQYF.

The chain has TRBV7-2 and TRBJ1-6; D is unresolved. V was pared by 0 bases and J by 9 bases, with 18 bases between. This CDR3 has 17 amino acids. CDR1 SGHTA and CDR2 FQGNSA come from the germline V gene. This CDR3 reads CASSLAPGGKSLSPLHF. The DNA for the CDR3 is TGTGCCAGCAGCTTAGCCCCTGGAGGGAAATCACTTTCACCCCTCCACTTT.

The chain uses TRBV5-5 and TRBJ2-2; 7 bases are a match to TRBD2. Germline-derived CDR1 and CDR2 are SGHKS and YYEKEE (reference sequence). This CDR3 has 16 amino acids. After removal of 0 bases from V and 1 base from J, the junction contained 3 bases not matched to a gene. Here the CDR3 DNA reads TGTGCCAGCAGCTTGGTAATAGCGGGGAACACCGGGGAGCTGTTTTTT. This translates into CASSLVIAGNTGELFF. Full variable domain (missing parts from reference TRBV5-5 and TRBJ2-2): DAGVTQSPTHLIKTRGQQVTLRCSPISGHKSVSWYQQVLGQGPQFIFQYYEKEERGRGNFPDRFSARQFPNYSSELNVNALLLGDSALYLCASSLVIAGNTGELFFGEGSRLTVL.

The gene calls are TRBV7-2 and TRBJ2-3; 11 nucleotides agree with TRBD2. CDR3 size: 17 residues. Trimming at V came to 5 bases and at J to 0 bases, leaving 7 bases not matched to a gene. Germline CDR1 is SGHTA and CDR2 is FQGNSA. The CDR3: CASSVGTSGASTDTQYF. Here the CDR3 DNA reads TGTGCCAGCAGCGTAGGGACTAGCGGAGCTAGCACAGATACGCAGTATTTT.

This sequence joins TRBV7-8 and TRBJ2-1; TRBD1 agrees at 7 bases. CDR3 length: 17 amino acids. Germline V gives CDR1 SGHVS, CDR2 FQNEAQ. V was clipped by 3 bases and J by 3 bases; unmatched bases: 11. The CDR3 DNA is TGTGCCAGCAGCTTTCGAACGACAGGGCTCTTCTACAATGAGCAGTTCTTC. Its translation: CASSFRTTGLFYNEQFF.

This clonotype was observed a few times. The rearrangement uses TRBV28 and TRBJ2-5, with 9 positions matching TRBD1. This CDR3 region has 17 residues. The V and J ends lost 1 base and 2 bases, in that order; junction bases with no gene match: 8. Germline loops: CDR1 MDHEN, CDR2 SYDVKM. The CDR3 here is CASSLSRQGVWQETQYF. Written as DNA, the CDR3 is TGTGCCAGCAGTTTATCGAGACAGGGGGTTTGGCAAGAGACCCAGTACTTC. The full variable domain, with the rest looked up from reference TRBV28 and TRBJ2-5, is DVKVTQSSRYLVKRTGEKVFLECVQDMDHENMFWYRQDPGLGLRLIYFSYDVKMKEKGDIPEGYSVSREKKERFSLILESASTNQTSMYLCASSLSRQGVWQETQYFGPGTRLLVL.

This clonotype has a count of ten or more. The rearrangement joins TRBV12-3 or TRBV12-4 to TRBJ2-4; 9 nucleotides match TRBD1. J gave up 0 bases and V 3 bases, and 3 bases lay outside the gene matches. The CDR3 contains 16 residues. This chain's CDR3 is CASSFRQGVAKNIQYF. Written as DNA, the CDR3 is TGTGCCAGCAGTTTTCGACAGGGGGTAGCCAAAAACATTCAGTACTTC.

DNA of the CDR3: TGTGCCAGCAGTTACGACCAAGCAATTGTAGTGGAGACCCAGTACTTC. It codes for CASSYDQAIVVETQYF. The V and J genes are TRBV6-5 and TRBJ2-5; D unclear. Germline loops: CDR1 MNHEY, CDR2 SVGAGI. The CDR3 has 16 residues. V lost 2 bases, J lost 5 bases, and 18 bases lay in between.

The genes are TRBV27 and TRBJ2-5; 8 bases are a match to TRBD2. The J segment lost 1 base and the V segment lost 5 bases, leaving 3 bases of the junction unmatched. The CDR3 loop spans 14 amino acids. CDR1 and CDR2 from the germline V gene are MNHEY and SMNVEV (reference sequence). The CDR3 loop is CASSQLAVQETQYF. The DNA of the CDR3 is TGTGCCAGCAGTCAACTAGCGGTCCAAGAGACCCAGTACTTC.

This clonotype was recorded at least ten times. The chain has TRBV28 and TRBJ2-5; 7 bases line up with TRBD2. The J segment lost 1 base and the V segment lost 0 bases, leaving 2 bases of the junction unmatched. The CDR3 has 15 residues. Germline V gene data show CDR1 as MDHEN and CDR2 as SYDVKM. CDR3 amino acids: CASSLWRESQETQYF. In DNA form, the CDR3 reads TGTGCCAGCAGTTTATGGCGGGAGTCCCAAGAGACCCAGTACTTC.

This chain joins TRBV6-2 or TRBV6-3 and TRBJ2-7, with D unclear. The V gene lost 4 bases and the J gene lost 0 bases, with 19 bases spanning the gap. The CDR3 sequence is 17 residues long. CDR1 is MNHEY, CDR2 SVGEGT, per germline. The CDR3 sequence is CASSFSGSRLSSYEQYF. The DNA of the CDR3 is TGTGCCAGCAGTTTCTCAGGTAGCAGGCTATCCTCCTACGAGCAGTACTTC.

The chain links TRBV27 to TRBJ1-2; D is possibly TRBD1 (5 bases). The CDR3 has 12 amino acids. Germline assignment: CDR1 MNHEY and CDR2 SMNVEV (reference sequence). The V gene lost 8 bases and the J gene lost 8 bases, with 15 bases spanning the gap. CDR3 loop: CASRDGLGGYTF. The CDR3 DNA reads as TGTGCCAGCCGGGACGGCTTGGGGGGCTACACCTTC.

This clonotype has only a few counts. The V gene is TRBV4-1, the J gene TRBJ2-5, with 11 bases aligning to TRBD1. CDR3 length: 16 amino acids. Trimming cost V 1 base and J 4 bases; bases outside gene matches: 5. Germline V gene sequence: CDR1 MGHRA, CDR2 YSYEKL. This CDR3 reads CASSQVGDRGSETQYF. The CDR3 coding sequence is TGCGCCAGCAGCCAAGTCGGGGACAGGGGGTCAGAGACCCAGTACTTC.

The genes are TRBV29-1 and TRBJ2-1, with D unclear. Trimming removed 2 bases at V and 0 bases at J, with 8 bases between. The CDR3 sequence is 14 residues long. CDR1 SQVTM and CDR2 ANQGSEA come from the germline V gene. DNA for the CDR3: TGCAGCGTTGAAAGCAGGAACTCCTACAATGAGCAGTTCTTC. Translating gives CSVESRNSYNEQFF.

This clonotype appeared many times. The CDR3 reads CASSQESAAGLDEQFF. DNA for the CDR3: TGCGCCAGCAGCCAAGAAAGCGCGGCAGGGTTGGATGAGCAGTTCTTC. V and J are TRBV4-3 and TRBJ2-1; D may be TRBD1 (5 bases). Per the germline V gene, CDR1 is LGHNA and CDR2 is YSLEER. V was pared by 0 bases and J by 8 bases, with 17 bases between. The length of the CDR3 is 16 residues.

The rearrangement uses TRBV18 and TRBJ2-1; D uncertain. V lost 4 bases and J lost 0, with 19 bases in between. Germline V gives CDR1 KGHSH, CDR2 LQKENI. This CDR3 contains 18 residues. CDR3 coding DNA: TGTGCCAGCTCACGTACGGACCCCGGCCTCTCCTCCTACAATGAGCAGTTCTTC. Translating gives CASSRTDPGLSSYNEQFF.

The J gene is TRBJ1-5, the V gene TRBV3-1; D unresolved. Trimming took off 4 bases at V and 5 bases at J, with 12 bases between the two ends. Per germline, CDR1 LGHDT and CDR2 YNNKEL (reference sequence). The CDR3 totals 14 residues. The CDR3 spells CASSRGTVHQPQHF. The DNA for the CDR3 is TGTGCCAGCAGCCGAGGTACGGTCCATCAGCCCCAGCATTTT.

This clonotype was seen repeatedly, ten times or more. Written as DNA, the CDR3 is TGTGCCAGCAGCGCCTCCGGGGGTTACACAGATACGCAGTATTTT. Translating gives CASSASGGYTDTQYF. The V and J genes are TRBV7-2 and TRBJ2-3; maybe TRBD2 (6 bases). With 5 bases removed from V and 2 bases from J, the gap between germline ends came to 14 bases. The CDR3 runs to 15 residues. Germline values: CDR1 SGHTA, CDR2 FQGNSA.

This clonotype has more than one count but fewer than ten. This chain joins TRBV4-1 and TRBJ1-2, with D hard to call. This CDR3 has 13 residues. Trimming shortened V by 6 bases and J by 1 base, and 9 bases separated the two germline ends. Germline-derived CDR1 and CDR2 are MGHRA and YSYEKL. The CDR3 here is CASSGLFNYGYTF. CDR3 bases: TGCGCCAGCAGTGGACTGTTTAACTATGGCTACACCTTC.

The chain joins TRBV6-1 to TRBJ1-4; possibly TRBD1 for D (5 bases). Germline V CDR1 and CDR2: MNHNS, SASEGT. The length of the CDR3 is 15 residues. Between the trimmed V and J ends, which lost 6 bases and 0 bases, there was a span of 11 bases. CDR3 DNA sequence: TGTGCCAGCAGACGGGGCCAGACAACTAATGAAAAACTGTTTTTT. This translates into CASRRGQTTNEKLFF.

This clonotype was seen a handful of times. The chain employs TRBV7-2 and TRBJ2-7; D is unclear. V lost 5 bases and J 5 bases, leaving 22 bases between the germline ends. The CDR3 totals 16 residues. The germline V gene encodes CDR1 SGHTA and CDR2 FQGNSA. CDR3 amino acids: CASSLGVGKSRNEQYF. The CDR3, as DNA: TGTGCCAGCAGCCTTGGGGTGGGCAAATCGCGGAACGAGCAGTACTTC.

This clonotype was seen more than once but under ten times. V and J are TRBV29-1 and TRBJ1-1; tentatively, D is TRBD1 (6 bases). V gave up 6 bases and J gave up 1 base, with 12 bases separating them. This CDR3 spans 13 amino acids. The germline gives CDR1 SQVTM, CDR2 ANQGSEA. The CDR3 loop reads CSVLGASNTEAFF. In nucleotides, the CDR3 is TGCAGCGTGTTGGGGGCGTCGAACACTGAAGCTTTCTTT.

This clonotype was counted only a few times. This chain joins TRBV9 and TRBJ2-5, with 7 bases that match TRBD1. The CDR3 runs 14 residues. J lost 2 bases, V lost 4 bases, and 5 bases had no gene match. The germline CDR1 and CDR2 sequences are SGDLS and YYNGEE. CDR3 nucleotide sequence: TGTGCCAGCAGCAGGGGACAGACACAAGAGACCCAGTACTTC. Translating gives CASSRGQTQETQYF.

The chain is built from TRBV7-2 and TRBJ2-7; 8 bases agree with TRBD2. V lost 5 bases and J lost 5; bases outside the gene matches: 8. The CDR3 is 14 residues long. CDR1 SGHTA and CDR2 FQGNSA come from the germline V gene. Written as DNA, the CDR3 is TGTGCCAGCAGCCGACTAGCGCCTCCGAACGAGCAGTACTTC. This gives the protein CASSRLAPPNEQYF. Drawing the rest from reference TRBV7-2 and TRBJ2-7, the complete variable domain is GAGVSQSPSNKVTEKGKDVELRCDPISGHTALYWYRQSLGQGLEFLIYFQGNSAPDKSGLPSDRFSAERTGGSVSTLTIQRTQQEDSAVYLCASSRLAPPNEQYFGPGTRLTVT.

This clonotype was detected only a few times. The chain is built from TRBV7-8 and TRBJ2-7, with 7 bases aligning to TRBD1. Germline V gives CDR1 SGHVS, CDR2 FQNEAQ. The length of the CDR3 is 15 residues. V lost 1 base to trimming and J lost 2 bases; unmatched junction nucleotides: 5. The chain's CDR3 is CASSLVVTGTYEQYF. As DNA, the CDR3 is TGTGCCAGCAGCTTAGTAGTGACAGGGACCTACGAGCAGTACTTC.